A single sample is the source of the 4 T cell receptor beta chains below, sequenced in a study of post-analysis software for immune sequencing data. Broader study findings: The study found TRBV5-6, TRBV5-1 and TRBV20-1 among five or six TRBV segments more frequent in patients than controls.

The antigens of these receptors remain unknown. Presence of unique molecular identifiers characterized the TCR beta cDNA libraries. TCRdb reprocessed the PCR reads with MiXCR, giving one entry per CDR3 protein. The data hold some 890,000 distinct CDR3 sequences, with under 70% observed a single time. Sequencing was done on a sample of blood. Receptor source: a girl aged 10-17 years with multiple sclerosis.

CDR3 nucleotide sequence: TGTGCCAGCAGCGTGGAGACTAGCGGGAGTACAGATACGCAGTATTTT. Amino acid sequence: CASSVETSGSTDTQYF. The chain recombines TRBV9 with TRBJ2-3, with TRBD2 identical over 12 bases. CDR3 length: 16 amino acids. The germline V gene encodes CDR1 SGDLS and CDR2 YYNGEE. V was pared by 2 bases and J by 3 bases, with 4 bases of the junction left unmatched.

This chain joins TRBV2 and TRBJ2-5; a possible D gene is TRBD2 (6 bases). Trimming pared 7 bases from V and 2 bases from J, leaving 14 bases between. The CDR3 spans 14 residues. From germline, CDR1 is SNHLY and CDR2 FYNNEI. CDR3 in amino acids: CASNDRDFQETQYF. For the CDR3, the DNA is TGTGCCAGCAATGACCGGGACTTTCAAGAGACCCAGTACTTC.

This clonotype has more than one count but fewer than ten. The V call is TRBV5-1, the J call TRBJ2-3, with 8 bases matching TRBD2. Germline lookup yields CDR1 SGHRS and CDR2 YFSETQ. The length of the CDR3 is 19 residues. With 0 bases clipped from V and 2 bases from J, the junction kept 14 bases outside the gene matches. In DNA form, the CDR3 reads TGCGCCAGCAGCTTGGTCGTCCAGCGGGGGCCCCGGACCACAGATACGCAGTATTTT. It codes for CASSLVVQRGPRTTDTQYF.

This rearrangement joins TRBV3-1 to TRBJ2-7; tentatively, D is TRBD1 (6 bases). Deletions cut 1 base from V and 6 bases from J, with 13 bases between. The CDR3 sequence is 14 residues long. Germline V gene lookup returns CDR1 LGHDT and CDR2 YNNKEL (reference sequence). The CDR3 region is CASSQVDQGSEQYF. The CDR3, as DNA: TGTGCCAGCAGCCAAGTTGACCAGGGGAGCGAGCAGTACTTC.